The text below deals with one TCR beta chain. No antigen is known for it. Base qualities are not recorded, but no much larger clone differs from it by a single base. Per the germline V gene, LGHNA is the CDR1 and YSLEER is the CDR2. The cysteine opens and the phenylalanine closes a CDR3 of 17 amino acids. CDR3 DNA is the only sequence kept; it has 51 bases, read in frame from the first base. V is pared back by 0 bases and J by 3 bases, with 15 bases lying between the germline termini. In light of the paper, this sample's time point label describes: baseline before first vaccination. The vaccinee samples were drawn from two UK trials, COV001 and COV002, one of which was a single-blind randomized controlled phase 2/3 trial testing AZD1222 (ChAdOx1 nCoV-19) in healthy adults. For TCRbeta chain sequencing, PBMC samples were collected from trial participants at day 0 and at day 28 after the second dose.

The entry originates in a study of T cell responses to AZD1222 COVID-19 vaccine (dated by TCRdb to the early 2020s). With regard to the full study: Because spike-specific TCR depth and breadth did not differ between the two schedules, AZD1222 recipients who got a second dose at roughly 4 weeks were pooled with those who got a second dose at roughly 12 weeks. TCR sequencing was performed for 230 to 250 trial participants, of whom roughly 200 were given two doses of AZD1222 and around 25 were given two doses of MenACWY control vaccine. Trial participants were enrolled by age into 18-55, 56-69 and 70-plus year subgroups, with roughly 160, 29 and 62 TCR-sequenced participants respectively.

What the authors observed across the whole study: A significant rise in spike-specific TCR breadth and depth was observed after two AZD1222 doses relative to day 0 and relative to MenACWY recipients. Participants were mostly white British and included more females than males, and it was suggested by the authors that clonal diversity may have been underestimated. Vaccine-associated CD4 TCRs spanned the whole spike protein, with dominant responses in regions 160-218 and 743-854. Because no samples from the day 14 peak response were available, repertoires could be characterized only after the peak T cell response. In the small 56-69-year group, the increase in depth fell short of significance, most likely because of low power. Conclusions about previously exposed vaccinees are limited because only a handful of AZD1222 recipients were SARS-CoV-2 seropositive at baseline. Reportedly, close to half of the unique spike-specific TCRs recognized epitopes lying outside the regions that are mutated in the B.1.351 and B.1.1.7 variants.

The CDR3 regions of human TCRbeta chains were subjected to immunosequencing. From the authors' description of their analysis: Repertoire TCRs were matched against a reference library of SARS-CoV-2-specific TCRs generated with the MIRA antigen-specificity platform. Breadth meant the fraction of unique TCRs that were SARS-CoV-2-associated, whereas depth meant the fraction of total T cells that were SARS-CoV-2-associated. Using the MIRA data, each spike-specific TCR was assigned both to the spike region to which the TCR was reactive and to a CD4 or CD8 class. Log10-transformed breadth and depth values were compared by one-way ANOVA with Sidak's multiple comparisons tests. In its TCRdb copy, this immuneACCESS table keeps in-frame sequences only and misses some clones. Where compared with another copy, unresolved V genes explain less than half of these, and the others have no known cause. The V and J calls and clone size come from that table; D and trimming were worked out from the DNA. The table for this sample lists about 160,000 clones; roughly 87% of them were counted only once. 5% to 5.5% of the sample goes to the ten largest clones.

The sequenced sample was peripheral blood, obtained on day 0 of AZD1222 vaccination. The source of this sequence is an adult in good health. The rearrangement joined TRBV4-3 to TRBJ1-5; D gene: possibly TRBD1, on 6 matching bases. The CDR3: CASSQDAVTGSNQPQHF. The DNA sequence is given as TGCGCCAGCAGCCAAGATGCCGTGACAGGATCCAATCAGCCCCAGCATTTT.